This T cell receptor beta chain was recorded in a study of T cells in Graves' hyperthyroidism and ophthalmopathy. The CDR3 regions of TCR beta were amplified from RNA transcripts. In the first-round RT-PCR of the TCR CDR3, the HTBI primer set was used. One entry per CDR3 protein results from TCRdb running MiXCR on the multiplex PCR reads. Of hundreds of thousands of distinct CDR3 sequences listed, around 20% are singletons. Germline CDR1 SGDLS, CDR2 YYNGEE. With V trimmed by 4 bases and J by 9 bases, 6 bases remained unmatched. The CDR3 is 14 residues long. The sample comprised blood. V and J are TRBV9 and TRBJ2-1; 11 positions agree with TRBD1. This TCR was sampled from a woman between 50 and 59 years old with Graves' hyperthyroidism that later progressed to Graves' ophthalmopathy. CDR3 sequence reads: CASSFRDRGIEQFF. For the CDR3, the DNA is TGTGCCAGCAGCTTCCGGGACAGGGGGATTGAGCAGTTCTTC. Full variable domain (outside the CDR3, taken from reference TRBV9 and TRBJ2-1): DSGVTQTPKHLITATGQRVTLRCSPRSGDLSVYWYQQSLDQGLQFLIQYYNGEERAKGNILERFSAQQFPDLHSELNLSSLELGDSALYFCASSFRDRGIEQFFGPGTRLTVL.